The T cell receptor (beta chain) described here comes from a study of glioma-infiltrating T cells after dendritic cell vaccination. Study summary: Dendritic cell vaccination trial patients had either newly diagnosed or recurrent glioblastoma.

Up to about 2 ug genomic DNA was used for TCRB CDR3 amplification. Sequencing was performed with immunoSEQ multiplex PCR; in TCRdb, only in-frame clones are kept and a portion is missing. The data show roughly 100,000 clones, around 87% seen once. Documented time point: after dendritic cell vaccination, including at tumor progression/relapse. Before vaccination, two weeks after the third vaccination, and at progression, PBMC were collected. The CDR3 totals 13 residues. Trimming cost V 4 bases and J 5 bases, with 11 bases left between them. CDR1 is MNHEY, CDR2 SVGAGI, per germline. The TCR sequence derives from a human donor with glioblastoma. The rearrangement joins TRBV6-5 to TRBJ2-5, with D possibly being TRBD2 (6 bases). Source: blood, taken after dendritic cell vaccination. CDR3 nucleotides: TGTGCCAGCAGTTTCCAGGAGGGGGAGACCCAGTACTTC. Translated: CASSFQEGETQYF.